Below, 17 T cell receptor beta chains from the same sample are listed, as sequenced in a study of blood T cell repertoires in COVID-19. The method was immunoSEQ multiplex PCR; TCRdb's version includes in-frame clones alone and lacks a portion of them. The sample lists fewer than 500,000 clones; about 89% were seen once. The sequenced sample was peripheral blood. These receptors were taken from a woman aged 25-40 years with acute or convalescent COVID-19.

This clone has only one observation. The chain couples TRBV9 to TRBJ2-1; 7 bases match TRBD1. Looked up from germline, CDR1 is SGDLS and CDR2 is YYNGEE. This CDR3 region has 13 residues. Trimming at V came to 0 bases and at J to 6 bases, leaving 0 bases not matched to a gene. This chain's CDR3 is CASSVEGANEQFF. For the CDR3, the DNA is TGTGCCAGCAGCGTAGAGGGGGCCAATGAGCAGTTCTTC.

In DNA form, the CDR3 reads TGTGCCAGTAAGCGAGCGGCGGGGGGATCCTCCTACGAGCAGTACTTC. Translating gives CASKRAAGGSSYEQYF. This chain joins TRBV19 and TRBJ2-7, with TRBD2 matching over 8 bases. Germline CDR1 reads LNHDA; CDR2 reads SQIVND (reference sequence). V shed 7 bases, J shed 0 bases, and the junction held 11 bases outside the gene matches. The CDR3 runs to 16 residues.

The CDR3 DNA sequence: TGTGCCAGCAGGATGGGACAGGGGAACACCGGGGAGCTGTTTTTT. It specifies CASRMGQGNTGELFF. V gene TRBV28 combines with J gene TRBJ2-2; 9 nucleotides match TRBD1. The CDR3 covers 15 residues. Per germline, CDR1 MDHEN and CDR2 SYDVKM. Trimming cost V 6 bases and J 1 base; bases outside gene matches: 3.

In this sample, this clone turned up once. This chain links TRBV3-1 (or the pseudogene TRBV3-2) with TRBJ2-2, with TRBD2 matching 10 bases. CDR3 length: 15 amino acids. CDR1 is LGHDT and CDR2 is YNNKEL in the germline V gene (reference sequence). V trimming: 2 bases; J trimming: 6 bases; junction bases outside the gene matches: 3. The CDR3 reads CASSQSGGGAGELFF. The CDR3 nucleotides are TGTGCCAGCAGCCAAAGCGGGGGGGGCGCCGGGGAGCTGTTTTTT.

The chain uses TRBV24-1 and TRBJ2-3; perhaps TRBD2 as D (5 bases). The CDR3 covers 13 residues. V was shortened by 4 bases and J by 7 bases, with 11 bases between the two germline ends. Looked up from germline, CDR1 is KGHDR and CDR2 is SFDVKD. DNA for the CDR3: TGTGCCACCAGTGAAGGAGGAAGGTATACGCAGTATTTT. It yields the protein CATSEGGRYTQYF.

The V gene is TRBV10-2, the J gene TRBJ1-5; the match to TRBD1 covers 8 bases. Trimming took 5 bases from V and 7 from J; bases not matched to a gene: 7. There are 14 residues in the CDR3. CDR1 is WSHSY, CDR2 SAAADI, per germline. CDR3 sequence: CASSMTGDRQPQHF. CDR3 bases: TGCGCCAGCAGTATGACAGGGGATAGGCAGCCCCAGCATTTT.

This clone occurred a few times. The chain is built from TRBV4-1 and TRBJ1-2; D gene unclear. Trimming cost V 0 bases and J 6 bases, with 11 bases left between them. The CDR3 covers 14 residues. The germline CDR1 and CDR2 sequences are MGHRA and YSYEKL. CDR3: CASSQDVGSDGYTF. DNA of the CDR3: TGCGCCAGCAGCCAAGATGTCGGGAGTGATGGCTACACCTTC.

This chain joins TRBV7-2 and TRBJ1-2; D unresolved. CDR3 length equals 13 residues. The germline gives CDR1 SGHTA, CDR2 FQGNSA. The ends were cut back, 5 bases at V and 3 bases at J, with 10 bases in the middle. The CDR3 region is CASSIRHDYGYTF. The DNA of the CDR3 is TGTGCCAGCAGCATAAGACATGACTATGGCTACACCTTC.

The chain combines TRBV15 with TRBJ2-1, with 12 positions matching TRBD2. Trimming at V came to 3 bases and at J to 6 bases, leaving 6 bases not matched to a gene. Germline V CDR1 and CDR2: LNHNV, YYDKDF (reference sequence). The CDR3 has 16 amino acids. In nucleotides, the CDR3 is TGTGCCACCAGCAGGGAGACTAGCGGGGGCCTCAATGAGCAGTTCTTC. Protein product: CATSRETSGGLNEQFF.

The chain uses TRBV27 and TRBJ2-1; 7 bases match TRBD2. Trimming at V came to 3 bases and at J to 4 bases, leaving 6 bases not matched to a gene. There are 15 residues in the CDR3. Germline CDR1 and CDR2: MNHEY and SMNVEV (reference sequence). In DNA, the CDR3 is TGTGCCAGCAGTTTGGCTAGCGGAGTTTACAATGAGCAGTTCTTC. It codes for CASSLASGVYNEQFF.

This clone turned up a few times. Written as DNA, the CDR3 is TGTGCCAGCAGGACGGGACAGAGGGATCGGGAGCAGTACTTC. It codes for CASRTGQRDREQYF. The V gene is TRBV5-4, the J gene TRBJ2-7; the match to TRBD1 covers 7 bases. CDR1 is SGHNT and CDR2 is YYREEE in the germline V gene (reference sequence). Trimming took 5 bases from V and 7 from J; bases not matched to a gene: 12. This CDR3 spans 14 amino acids.

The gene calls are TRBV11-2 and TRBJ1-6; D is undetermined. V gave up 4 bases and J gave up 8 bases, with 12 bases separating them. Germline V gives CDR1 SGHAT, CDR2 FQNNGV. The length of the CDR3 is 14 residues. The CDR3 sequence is CASSSLDGDSPLHF. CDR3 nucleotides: TGTGCCAGCAGCTCCCTAGACGGGGATTCACCCCTCCACTTT.

The CDR3 sequence is CASGRYRAGNTIYF. CDR3 DNA sequence: TGTGCCAGCGGGAGGTACCGAGCTGGAAACACCATATATTTT. The chain couples TRBV6-6 to TRBJ1-3; no definite D call. CDR1 MNHNY and CDR2 SVGAGI come from the germline V gene (reference sequence). V lost 8 bases and J 2 bases, leaving 13 bases between the germline ends. The CDR3 is 14 residues long.

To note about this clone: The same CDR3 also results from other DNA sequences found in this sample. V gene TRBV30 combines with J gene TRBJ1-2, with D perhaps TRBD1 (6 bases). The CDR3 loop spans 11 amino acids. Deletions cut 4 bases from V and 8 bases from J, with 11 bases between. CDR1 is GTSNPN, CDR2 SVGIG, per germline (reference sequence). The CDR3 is CAWKQGRGYTF. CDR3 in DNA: TGTGCCTGGAAACAGGGACGGGGCTACACCTTC.

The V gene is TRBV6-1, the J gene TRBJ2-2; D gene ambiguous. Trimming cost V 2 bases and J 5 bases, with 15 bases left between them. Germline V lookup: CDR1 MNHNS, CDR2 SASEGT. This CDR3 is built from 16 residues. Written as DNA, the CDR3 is TGTGCCAGCAGTGAAAGTCTTCCCTACGGGACCGGGGAGCTGTTTTTT. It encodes CASSESLPYGTGELFF.

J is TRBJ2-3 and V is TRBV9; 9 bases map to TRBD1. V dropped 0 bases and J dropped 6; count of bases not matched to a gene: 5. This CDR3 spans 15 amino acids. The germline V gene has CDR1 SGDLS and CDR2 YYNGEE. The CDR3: CASSVEGTGLDTQYF. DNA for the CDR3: TGTGCCAGCAGCGTAGAAGGGACAGGGTTGGATACGCAGTATTTT.

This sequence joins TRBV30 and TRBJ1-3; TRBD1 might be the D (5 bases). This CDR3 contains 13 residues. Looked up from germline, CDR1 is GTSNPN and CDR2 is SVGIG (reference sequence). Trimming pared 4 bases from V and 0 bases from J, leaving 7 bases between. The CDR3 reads CAWTGLSGNTIYF. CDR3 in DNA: TGTGCCTGGACAGGGCTCTCTGGAAACACCATATATTTT. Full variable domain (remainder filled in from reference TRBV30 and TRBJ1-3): SQTIHQWPATLVQPVGSPLSLECTVEGTSNPNLYWYRQAAGRGLQLLFYSVGIGQISSEVPQNLSASRPQDRQFILSSKKLLLSDSGFYLCAWTGLSGNTIYFGEGSWLTVV.